This T cell receptor (beta chain) was documented in a study of T cells in Graves' hyperthyroidism and ophthalmopathy. The investigators amplified TCR beta CDR3 regions from RNA transcripts. The HTBI set primed first-round TCR CDR3 RT-PCR. Using its own MiXCR run on the multiplex PCR reads, TCRdb lists one record per CDR3 protein. This sample yields 550,000 to 650,000 distinct CDR3 sequences, of which about 14% are seen a single time; more than 11% belongs to the top ten. This clonotype was counted ten times or more. V was trimmed by 4 bases and J by 0 bases, leaving 14 bases between them. The CDR3 covers 17 residues. In germline, CDR1 is SGHRS, CDR2 YFSETQ.

The sequence derives from a woman aged 40 to 50 with Graves' hyperthyroidism. The sample was blood. This chain joins TRBV5-1 and TRBJ2-6; D remains ambiguous. The CDR3 nucleotides read TGCGCCAGCAGCACCAGAAGCGCCTCCTCTGGGGCCAACGTCCTGACTTTC. Amino acid sequence: CASSTRSASSGANVLTF.